This is a list of T cell receptor beta chains from one sample in a study of T cell responses to AZD1222 COVID-19 vaccine. Profiling relied on immunoSEQ multiplex PCR, and the TCRdb table lists in-frame clones only, not all of them. There are 55,000 to 80,000 clones in the sample; over 70% occur only once, and over 11% lies in the top ten. The source was peripheral blood, collected on day 0 of AZD1222 vaccination. These receptors came from an adult in good health. CDR3s include the opening cysteine and the closing phenylalanine or tryptophan. Each record gives: J gene, V gene, clone size, D gene, CDR3 DNA, CDR3 protein. D genes are given only for firm matches. Some rows have no size entry. The others give once, few or many, or a class for an expanded clone.

TRBJ1-1 | TRBV21-1 | few | - | TGTGCCAGCAGCAACCGGGACAGGGGGCGCAGCACTGAAGCTTTCTTT | CASSNRDRGRSTEAFF
TRBJ1-2 | TRBV12-3/TRBV12-4 | - | - | TGTGCCAGCAGTGGGGTTCCCTTGGATAGCTACACCTTC | CASSGVPLDSYTF
TRBJ2-3 | TRBV7-2 | - | - | TGTGCCAGCAGCTTAACGGGATTCACAGATACGCAGTATTTT | CASSLTGFTDTQYF
TRBJ2-7 | TRBV7-2 | - | TRBD2 | TGTGCCAGCAGGAGGACTAGCGGGGAAAGCTACGAGCAGTACTTC | CASRRTSGESYEQYF
TRBJ2-2 | TRBV11-2 | - | - | TGTGCCAGCAGTCTGACAGAGATCACCGGGGAGCTGTTTTTT | CASSLTEITGELFF
TRBJ2-3 | TRBV18 | - | TRBD2 | TGTGCCAGCTCACCGGGACTAGCGGGGCAGTCAGATACGCAGTATTTT | CASSPGLAGQSDTQYF
TRBJ2-3 | TRBV5-4 | - | - | TGTGCCAGCAGCTTGGGGGGCAGCTCTAGCACAGATACGCAGTATTTT | CASSLGGSSSTDTQYF
TRBJ2-2 | TRBV27 | - | - | TGTGCCAGCAGTTTATCGGCCCGAGGTGGGAGTGGCGGGGAGCTGTTTTTT | CASSLSARGGSGGELFF
TRBJ2-3 | TRBV10-3 | - | - | TGTGCCTCAACGGGGGCCAGCACAGATACGCAGTATTTT | CASTGASTDTQYF
TRBJ2-7 | TRBV3-1/TRBV3-2 | - | TRBD2 | TGTGCCAGCAGCCAAGGCTCTAGCGGGGGCTCTATCGGCGAGCAGTACTTC | CASSQGSSGGSIGEQYF
TRBJ2-3 | TRBV30 | - | - | TGTGCCTGCGACGATACGCAGTATTTT | CACDDTQYF
TRBJ2-7 | TRBV6-5 | - | TRBD1 | TGTGCCAGCAGTTACCGTTGGACAGGGGATTACGAGCAGTACTTC | CASSYRWTGDYEQYF
TRBJ2-5 | TRBV27 | - | - | TGTGCCACCCCTAGCCCAGAGTACTTC | CATPSPEYF
TRBJ1-6 | TRBV13 | - | - | TGTGCCAGCAGCCTCAAAGGCGGGACAAACAATTCACCCCTCCACTTT | CASSLKGGTNNSPLHF
TRBJ2-7 | TRBV5-4 | - | - | TGTGCCAGCAGCTTGGGGGAGCCCTTGGGCGAGCAGTACTTC | CASSLGEPLGEQYF
TRBJ2-7 | TRBV7-2 | - | - | TGTGCCAGCAGCTTAGTTTCGGCGGGGTCCTACGAGCAGTACTTC | CASSLVSAGSYEQYF
TRBJ1-5 | TRBV30 | - | TRBD1 | TGTGCCTGGAGCGCGGACAGGCTCTCTAATCAGCCCCAGCATTTT | CAWSADRLSNQPQHF
TRBJ1-3 | TRBV19 | - | - | TGTGCCAGTAAAGCGGATGGAAACACCATATATTTT | CASKADGNTIYF
TRBJ2-2 | TRBV11-3 | - | TRBD1 | TGTGCCAGCAGCTTCGGGACAGGGGGCTCAAGCGGGGAGCTGTTTTTT | CASSFGTGGSSGELFF
TRBJ1-2 | TRBV6-5 | - | - | TGTGCCAGCAGTCCTCCGGGCAGGGGCTATGGCTACACCTTC | CASSPPGRGYGYTF
TRBJ2-2 | TRBV4-3 | many | TRBD2 | TGCGCCAGCAGCCAGTATCTAGCGGGAAACACCGGGGAGCTGTTTTTT | CASSQYLAGNTGELFF
TRBJ1-1 | TRBV18 | few | - | TGTGCCAGCTCACCCCGGGGGGTAGGGAACACTGAAGCTTTCTTT | CASSPRGVGNTEAFF
TRBJ2-4 | TRBV10-3 | once | TRBD1 | TGTGCCATCAGTGCCCGGGACAGGACGTTAGCCAAAAACATTCAGTACTTC | CAISARDRTLAKNIQYF
TRBJ2-1 | TRBV7-9 | few | TRBD2 | TGTGCCAGCAGCGATCCCCCTAGCGGGGGATACAATGAGCAGTTCTTC | CASSDPPSGGYNEQFF
TRBJ2-1 | TRBV9 | - | - | TGTGCCAGCAGCGACCCGGGGTCTGACAATGAGCAGTTCTTC | CASSDPGSDNEQFF
TRBJ1-4 | TRBV7-7 | - | - | TGTGCTAGCAGCCCCTCGGCTGGTGAAAAACTGTTTTTT | CASSPSAGEKLFF
TRBJ1-6 | TRBV11-1 | once | TRBD1 | TGTGCCAGCAGAACCGGGGACAGGGTCTCGGCACCCCTCCACTTT | CASRTGDRVSAPLHF
TRBJ1-1 | TRBV29-1 | - | - | TGCAGCGTTGAAGTGCCTCGTGAAGCTTTCTTT | CSVEVPREAFF
TRBJ1-4 | TRBV2 | - | - | TGTGCCAGCAGTCCGAGATTGGGGGAGGAAAAACTGTTTTTT | CASSPRLGEEKLFF
TRBJ2-1 | TRBV9 | - | - | TGTGCCAGCAGCGTAGGGCTGCAGTTTTCCTACAATGAGCAGTTCTTC | CASSVGLQFSYNEQFF
TRBJ2-1 | TRBV24-1 | - | TRBD1 | TGTGCCACCAGTGAGCAGGGGGCTCTCGTCGGGGGGCAGTTCTTC | CATSEQGALVGGQFF